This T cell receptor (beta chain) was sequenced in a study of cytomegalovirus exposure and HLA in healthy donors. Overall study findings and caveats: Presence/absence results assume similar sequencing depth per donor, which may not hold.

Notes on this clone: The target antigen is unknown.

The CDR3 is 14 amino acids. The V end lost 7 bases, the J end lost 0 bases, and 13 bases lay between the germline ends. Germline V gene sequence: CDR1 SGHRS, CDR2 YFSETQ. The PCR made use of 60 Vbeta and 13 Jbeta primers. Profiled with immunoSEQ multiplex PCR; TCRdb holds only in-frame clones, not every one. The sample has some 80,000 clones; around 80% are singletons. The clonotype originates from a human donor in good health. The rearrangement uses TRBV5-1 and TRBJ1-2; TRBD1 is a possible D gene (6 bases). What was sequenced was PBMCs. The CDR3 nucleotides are TGCGCCAGCGGACCACAGGGAGCTAACTATGGCTACACCTTC. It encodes CASGPQGANYGYTF.